This TCR beta chain was profiled in a study of breast tumors, draining lymph nodes, adjacent tissues. Whole-study results and caveats: Tumor T cell lymph node origin was a supported hypothesis, not proven. Tumors had less TCR diversity than lymph nodes, more than nontumor tissue. Tumor and nontumor repertoires were significantly more similar in luminal-like than in basal-like breast cancer. The data were judged consistent with most tumor T cells coming from lymph node and expanding in tumor.

In regard to this clonotype: Antigen unknown.

One entry per CDR3 protein, called by TCRdb with MiXCR from the multiplex PCR reads. The profile shows tens of thousands of distinct CDR3 sequences, 60% to 75% of them singletons. Sequencing was carried out using tumor-adjacent breast tissue. The TCR sequence derives from a female donor with breast cancer. Some clones in this sample may be carry-over from other donors' samples.

The CDR3 loop reads CASREGSGKGYTF. The CDR3 bases are TGTGCCAGCAGGGAGGGGAGCGGGAAAGGCTACACCTTC. V usage is TRBV2 and J usage is TRBJ1-2, with D perhaps matching TRBD1 (5 bases). Per germline, CDR1 SNHLY and CDR2 FYNNEI. This CDR3 has 13 residues. V was trimmed by 6 bases and J by 8 bases, leaving 16 bases between them.